The rows below give T cell receptor beta chains drawn from one sample of a study of beta chain features in type 1 diabetes. Here immunoSEQ multiplex PCR was the method, and the copy in TCRdb shows in-frame clones only, minus some. The sample has 450,000 to 600,000 clones, approximately 30% seen once. Sequenced sample: naive CD4+ T cells from blood. Receptors were obtained from a man younger than 35 in good health. The CDR3 runs from the conserved cysteine through the conserved F or W. The D gene is left open where the match is weak. Clone size, where shown, is once, few, many, or a class for clones that have expanded.

J | D | V | size | CDR3 | DNA
TRBJ2-1 | NA | TRBV30 | NA | CAWRRRDEQFF | TGTGCCTGGAGACGTCGGGATGAGCAGTTCTTC
TRBJ2-7 | TRBD2 | TRBV5-4 | NA | CASSLLAGGPTYEQYF | TGTGCCAGCAGCTTGTTGGCGGGAGGGCCAACTTACGAGCAGTACTTC
TRBJ1-2 | NA | TRBV18 | few | CASSPPSGNYGYTF | TGTGCCAGCTCACCACCCTCGGGGAACTATGGCTACACCTTC
TRBJ1-4 | NA | TRBV10-3 | NA | CAISEGVDEKLFF | TGTGCCATCAGTGAGGGGGTTGATGAAAAACTGTTTTTT
TRBJ2-4 | NA | TRBV18 | few | CASSSGAIAKNIQYF | TGTGCCAGCTCAAGCGGAGCGATAGCCAAAAACATTCAGTACTTC
TRBJ1-2 | NA | TRBV16 | few | CASSQSRGGYTF | TGTGCCAGCAGCCAATCAAGAGGCGGCTACACCTTC
TRBJ2-1 | NA | TRBV7-8 | few | CASSPVRENNEQFF | TGTGCCAGCAGCCCAGTGCGGGAAAACAATGAGCAGTTCTTC
TRBJ2-5 | TRBD2 | TRBV9 | NA | CASRAGLAGGETQYF | TGTGCCAGCAGGGCGGGACTAGCGGGAGGAGAGACCCAGTACTTC
TRBJ1-1 | NA | TRBV10-3 | NA | CAISEPSTGNTEAFF | TGTGCCATCAGTGAGCCCTCAACAGGGAACACTGAAGCTTTCTTT
TRBJ2-7 | NA | TRBV9 | NA | CASSGGAYSSYEQYF | TGTGCCAGCAGCGGAGGGGCCTACAGCTCCTACGAGCAGTACTTC
TRBJ2-7 | NA | TRBV7-2 | NA | CASSFDGPYEQYF | TGTGCCAGCAGCTTTGACGGCCCCTACGAGCAGTACTTC
TRBJ2-7 | TRBD1 | TRBV5-1 | few | CASSFGQVPNEQYF | TGCGCCAGCAGCTTCGGACAGGTCCCCAACGAGCAGTACTTC
TRBJ2-3 | NA | TRBV5-4 | NA | CASSLVRVNTQYF | TGTGCCAGCAGCTTGGTGCGGGTAAATACGCAGTATTTT
TRBJ2-2 | TRBD1 | TRBV29-1 | few | CSAQGAIPSFAGELFF | TGCAGCGCCCAGGGGGCTATCCCTTCCTTCGCCGGGGAGCTGTTTTTT
TRBJ2-5 | NA | TRBV9 | NA | CASSKAGMSWGETQYF | TGTGCCAGCAGCAAAGCTGGCATGTCTTGGGGGGAGACCCAGTACTTC
TRBJ2-1 | TRBD2 | TRBV7-2 | NA | CASSFTSGTYNEQFF | TGTGCCAGCAGCTTTACTAGCGGGACTTACAATGAGCAGTTCTTC
TRBJ2-5 | NA | TRBV7-3 | NA | CASSRSREETQYF | TGTGCCAGCAGCCGAAGCAGGGAAGAGACCCAGTACTTC
TRBJ1-5 | NA | TRBV15 | NA | CATSRLTVLGLPQHF | TGTGCCACCAGCAGACTGACCGTCCTAGGATTGCCCCAGCATTTT
TRBJ2-2 | TRBD1 | TRBV5-4 | NA | CASKKQGPNTGELFF | TGTGCCAGCAAGAAACAGGGGCCGAACACCGGGGAGCTGTTTTTT
TRBJ2-5 | NA | TRBV6-5 | few | CASSYWGNGETQYF | TGTGCCAGCAGTTATTGGGGAAACGGGGAGACCCAGTACTTC
TRBJ2-1 | TRBD1 | TRBV19 | NA | CASSRGTGGSLWNEQFF | TGTGCCAGTAGTAGAGGGACAGGGGGCAGTTTATGGAATGAGCAGTTCTTC
TRBJ1-2 | NA | TRBV7-2 | NA | CASSLARGWWYGYTF | TGTGCCAGCAGCTTAGCCCGGGGCTGGTGGTATGGCTACACCTTC
TRBJ2-7 | TRBD2 | TRBV28 | few | CAVTSGSYEQYF | TGTGCCGTGACTAGCGGCTCCTACGAGCAGTACTTC
TRBJ1-2 | TRBD1 | TRBV10-3 | NA | CAIMPGQGDGYTF | TGTGCCATCATGCCGGGACAGGGAGATGGCTACACCTTC
TRBJ2-7 | NA | TRBV2 | NA | CASEGRADGQYF | TGTGCCAGCGAGGGCAGGGCAGACGGGCAGTACTTC
TRBJ2-2 | NA | TRBV27 | few | CASSLLGTGELFF | TGTGCCAGCAGTTTACTGGGGACCGGGGAGCTGTTTTTT
TRBJ1-5 | NA | TRBV30 | few | CAWSVQLNQPQHF | TGTGCCTGGAGTGTACAGTTAAATCAGCCCCAGCATTTT
TRBJ2-7 | NA | TRBV5-6 | NA | CASRSGTYEQYF | TGTGCCAGTCGATCGGGCACCTACGAGCAGTACTTC
TRBJ2-1 | TRBD2 | TRBV7-9 | NA | CASSLRTSGTNNEQFF | TGTGCCAGCAGCCTCCGGACTAGCGGGACGAACAATGAGCAGTTCTTC
TRBJ2-7 | NA | TRBV2 | NA | CASSEALDKSYEQYF | TGTGCCAGCAGTGAAGCGCTCGACAAATCCTACGAGCAGTACTTC
TRBJ2-7 | NA | TRBV29-1 | NA | CSVVSQIYEQYF | TGCAGCGTTGTGTCACAGATCTACGAGCAGTACTTC
TRBJ2-1 | NA | TRBV11-2 | NA | CASSLDRRVNEQFF | TGTGCCAGCAGCTTAGACAGACGGGTCAATGAGCAGTTCTTC
TRBJ1-2 | TRBD1 | TRBV27 | NA | CASSPTGRYGYTF | TGTGCCAGCAGTCCGACAGGGCGGTATGGCTACACCTTC
TRBJ2-5 | NA | TRBV27 | NA | CASSRLAEETQYF | TGTGCCAGCAGTCGTCTAGCCGAAGAGACCCAGTACTTC
TRBJ2-5 | NA | TRBV4-2 | NA | CASSQGIQGDETQYF | TGTGCCAGCAGCCAAGGGATACAGGGAGACGAGACCCAGTACTTC
TRBJ2-5 | NA | TRBV9 | NA | CASSVGFTVGEETQYF | TGTGCCAGCAGCGTAGGGTTCACGGTTGGTGAAGAGACCCAGTACTTC
TRBJ1-2 | NA | TRBV7-9 | NA | CASSLDTVSFGYTF | TGTGCCAGCAGCTTAGATACCGTTTCTTTTGGCTACACCTTC
TRBJ2-5 | TRBD2 | TRBV11-2 | NA | CASSLSGSETQYF | TGTGCCAGCAGCCTAAGCGGGAGTGAGACCCAGTACTTC
TRBJ2-2 | NA | TRBV28 | NA | CASSPPAPWNTGELFF | TGTGCCAGCAGCCCCCCGGCTCCGTGGAACACCGGGGAGCTGTTTTTT
TRBJ2-5 | NA | TRBV11-2 | NA | CASSLFQWTQYF | TGTGCCAGCAGCTTATTCCAATGGACCCAGTACTTC
TRBJ2-7 | NA | TRBV10-3 | NA | CAISELEGIEQYF | TGTGCCATCAGTGAGTTGGAAGGGATCGAGCAGTACTTC
TRBJ2-5 | NA | TRBV29-1 | NA | CSGARGQETQYF | TGCAGCGGAGCCAGGGGACAAGAGACCCAGTACTTC
TRBJ2-7 | NA | TRBV29-1 | few | CSVLQSYEQYF | TGCAGCGTTCTACAGTCCTACGAGCAGTACTTC
TRBJ2-1 | NA | TRBV10-3 | NA | CAIQDPARGNHEQFF | TGTGCCATCCAAGACCCGGCACGCGGAAATCATGAGCAGTTCTTC
TRBJ2-1 | NA | TRBV12-5 | few | CASGSPVTDEQFF | TGTGCTAGTGGTTCGCCCGTAACCGATGAGCAGTTCTTC
TRBJ1-4 | TRBD1 | TRBV5-4 | few | CASSSKTGEGEKLFF | TGTGCCAGCAGCTCGAAGACAGGGGAAGGCGAAAAACTGTTTTTT
TRBJ2-7 | NA | TRBV14 | few | CASSQTKEQYF | TGTGCCAGCAGCCAAACTAAGGAGCAGTACTTC
TRBJ1-4 | NA | TRBV30 | few | CAWSVRGSTEKLFF | TGTGCCTGGAGTGTAAGAGGGAGTACGGAAAAACTGTTTTTT
TRBJ2-3 | NA | TRBV18 | NA | CASSPPLDTQYF | TGTGCCAGCTCACCACCATTGGATACGCAGTATTTT
TRBJ2-3 | TRBD1 | TRBV25-1 | NA | CASSEAGTAKDTQYF | TGTGCCAGCAGTGAAGCCGGGACAGCCAAAGATACGCAGTATTTT
TRBJ1-1 | NA | TRBV15 | NA | CATSRDLRTEAFF | TGTGCCACCAGCAGAGATCTGAGAACTGAAGCTTTCTTT
TRBJ2-3 | NA | TRBV9 | few | CASSVAKSTDTQYF | TGTGCCAGCAGCGTAGCGAAAAGCACAGATACGCAGTATTTT
TRBJ2-1 | TRBD2 | TRBV30 | NA | CAWIPGLATYNEQFF | TGTGCCTGGATCCCGGGACTAGCGACTTACAATGAGCAGTTCTTC
TRBJ2-3 | NA | TRBV4-1 | few | CASSQDSGVADTQYF | TGCGCCAGCAGCCAAGATAGCGGTGTTGCAGATACGCAGTATTTT